Listed below are T cell receptor beta chains from one sample, sequenced in a study of T cells after yellow fever vaccination. From the 5' RACE reads, TCRdb called clonotypes with MiXCR, one entry per CDR3 protein. The table shows about 96,000 distinct CDR3 sequences, with almost 9% occurring only once. The sample was CD8+ T cells not binding an NS4B(214-222) dextramer, sorted from PBMCs, taken less than 16 days after the first yellow fever vaccination. These receptor sequences come from a man younger than 35 who received the YFV17D yellow fever vaccine. CDR3s include the opening cysteine and the closing phenylalanine or tryptophan. The order of the fields is J gene, clone size, V gene, D gene, CDR3 protein, CDR3 DNA. The D gene is left open where the match is weak. The size of a clone is reported for some rows only, either as once, few or many, or as a class for expanded clones.

j_call: TRBJ2-1; clone_size: .; v_call: TRBV7-9; d_call: .; cdr3_aa: CASSYRDRLGDEQFF; cdr3_nt: TGTGCCAGCAGCTATAGGGACCGACTTGGGGATGAGCAGTTCTTC
j_call: TRBJ2-1; clone_size: .; v_call: TRBV5-1; d_call: TRBD2; cdr3_aa: CASSPVGGGDSDEQFF; cdr3_nt: TGCGCCAGCAGCCCAGTAGGCGGGGGGGATTCCGATGAGCAGTTCTTC
j_call: TRBJ1-5; clone_size: few; v_call: TRBV12-3/TRBV12-4; d_call: .; cdr3_aa: CASSSQPVGGGSQQPQHF; cdr3_nt: TGTGCCAGCAGTTCCCAACCTGTCGGGGGCGGTTCCCAACAGCCCCAGCATTTT
j_call: TRBJ1-2; clone_size: few; v_call: TRBV7-9; d_call: .; cdr3_aa: CASSLAGIYGYTF; cdr3_nt: TGTGCCAGCAGCTTAGCAGGGATCTATGGCTACACCTTC
j_call: TRBJ1-1; clone_size: .; v_call: TRBV11-2; d_call: TRBD1; cdr3_aa: CASSLGIGGWSEAFF; cdr3_nt: TGTGCCAGCAGCTTAGGTATAGGGGGCTGGTCTGAAGCTTTCTTT
j_call: TRBJ1-5; clone_size: .; v_call: TRBV6-1; d_call: .; cdr3_aa: CASSPSRGQPQHF; cdr3_nt: TGTGCCAGCAGCCCAAGCCGAGGGCAGCCCCAGCATTTT
j_call: TRBJ1-1; clone_size: few; v_call: TRBV5-6; d_call: .; cdr3_aa: CASSFVYTEAFF; cdr3_nt: TGTGCCAGCAGCTTTGTGTACACTGAAGCTTTCTTT
j_call: TRBJ2-1; clone_size: many; v_call: TRBV27; d_call: TRBD2; cdr3_aa: CASSLVAGGSGWQFF; cdr3_nt: TGTGCCAGCAGTTTAGTAGCGGGGGGGTCGGGTTGGCAGTTCTTC
j_call: TRBJ1-2; clone_size: .; v_call: TRBV29-1; d_call: TRBD1; cdr3_aa: CSGAWDSNYGYTF; cdr3_nt: TGCAGCGGCGCCTGGGACAGTAACTATGGCTACACCTTC
j_call: TRBJ2-3; clone_size: few; v_call: TRBV7-9; d_call: .; cdr3_aa: CASSPGTTGFTDTQYF; cdr3_nt: TGTGCCAGCAGCCCGGGGACGACAGGCTTCACAGATACGCAGTATTTT
j_call: TRBJ2-7; clone_size: .; v_call: TRBV12-3/TRBV12-4; d_call: .; cdr3_aa: CASSLVPEPTYEQYF; cdr3_nt: TGTGCCAGCAGTTTAGTTCCAGAACCCACCTACGAGCAGTACTTC
j_call: TRBJ1-1; clone_size: .; v_call: TRBV4-1; d_call: .; cdr3_aa: CASSPPSGGTEAFF; cdr3_nt: TGCGCCAGCAGTCCGCCTAGTGGGGGGACTGAAGCTTTCTTT
j_call: TRBJ2-3; clone_size: .; v_call: TRBV12-3/TRBV12-4; d_call: TRBD2; cdr3_aa: CASREGLDTDTQYF; cdr3_nt: TGTGCCAGCAGGGAAGGACTAGACACAGATACGCAGTATTTT
j_call: TRBJ2-5; clone_size: few; v_call: TRBV5-4; d_call: TRBD2; cdr3_aa: CASRKPGLAAETQYF; cdr3_nt: TGTGCCAGCAGGAAACCGGGACTAGCAGCGGAGACCCAGTACTTC
j_call: TRBJ1-1; clone_size: .; v_call: TRBV9; d_call: .; cdr3_aa: CASSVEGRTEAFF; cdr3_nt: TGTGCCAGCAGCGTAGAAGGGAGAACTGAAGCTTTCTTT
j_call: TRBJ1-6; clone_size: few; v_call: TRBV4-1; d_call: .; cdr3_aa: CASSRTGNNSPLHF; cdr3_nt: TGCGCCAGCAGCCGAACCGGCAATAATTCACCCCTCCACTTT
j_call: TRBJ2-2; clone_size: many; v_call: TRBV4-2; d_call: .; cdr3_aa: CASSQVGGVIHTGELFF; cdr3_nt: TGTGCCAGCAGCCAAGTGGGAGGAGTGATTCACACCGGGGAGCTGTTTTTT
j_call: TRBJ2-7; clone_size: few; v_call: TRBV7-9; d_call: .; cdr3_aa: CASSPWEGRHTYEQYF; cdr3_nt: TGTGCCAGCAGTCCTTGGGAAGGGCGCCACACCTACGAGCAGTACTTC
j_call: TRBJ2-1; clone_size: many; v_call: TRBV7-9; d_call: TRBD2; cdr3_aa: CASSLDLTSAHEQFF; cdr3_nt: TGTGCCAGCAGCTTAGACCTTACTAGCGCACATGAGCAGTTCTTC
j_call: TRBJ2-2; clone_size: few; v_call: TRBV9; d_call: .; cdr3_aa: CASRELNTGELFF; cdr3_nt: TGCGCCTCCAGGGAACTGAACACCGGGGAGCTGTTTTTT